In its sample, the clone carrying this TCR beta chain was seen once. The data are from a study of CD8+ T cells in alopecia areata. Study details: Treatment ran 6 to 18 months, with 6 months of follow-up afterward.

The CDR3 is 11 residues long. V lost 11 bases to trimming and J lost 3 bases, with 11 bases between them. Investigators isolated RNA and reverse transcribed it into cDNA to act as the sequencing template. The method was immunoSEQ multiplex PCR; TCRdb's version includes in-frame clones alone and lacks a portion of them. The sample yields 130,000 to 150,000 clones, approximately 80% seen once. Treatment: oral pan-JAK inhibitor, 5-10 mg twice daily. Sorting of CD4+ and CD8+ T cells was performed on PBMCs. The V gene is TRBV23-1, the J gene TRBJ2-7; no clear D gene. TRBV23-1 is an ORF, with its function uncertain. The sequence was collected from a human donor with alopecia areata. The specimen comprised CD8+ T cells sorted from blood, sampled at week 4, from a patient treated with tofacitinib. The CDR3 DNA reads TGCGCCTGTCCCCCAAACTACGAGCAGTACTTC. It is translated as CACPPNYEQYF.